These 32 T cell receptor beta chains share one sample of origin, sequenced in a study of T cell repertoires in cytomegalovirus infection (dated by TCRdb to about 2019). The reads were generated on an Illumina HiSeq 1500. TCRdb itself trimmed the public reads at Q25 with fastp, ran MiXCR and retained productive beta chains. For every CDR3 protein sequence, its rows merge into one entry that carries the most common genes and DNA. The sample includes around 530,000 distinct CDR3 sequences, with about a quarter observed a single time. Clones ranked in the top ten supply less than 15% of the sample. Source material: PBMCs. The receptors stem from a human donor in good health (CMV status not recorded). Some clones in this sample may be carry-over from other donors' samples.

The rearrangement uses TRBV5-6 and TRBJ2-2, with D possibly being TRBD2 (5 bases). Germline V gives CDR1 SGHDT, CDR2 YYEEEE. This CDR3 contains 16 residues. V was trimmed by 7 bases and J by 0 bases, leaving 16 bases between them. The CDR3 DNA reads TGTGCCAGCCAGGAGGTGGGCGCGGCGAACACCGGGGAGCTGTTTTTT. Protein sequence: CASQEVGAANTGELFF. Filled out from reference TRBV5-6 and TRBJ2-2, the complete variable domain reads DAGVTQSPTHLIKTRGQQVTLRCSPKSGHDTVSWYQQALGQGPQFIFQYYEEEERQRGNFPDRFSGHQFPNYSSELNVNALLLGDSALYLCASQEVGAANTGELFFGEGSRLTVL.

This clonotype was found many times. This sequence joins TRBV7-3 and TRBJ1-1, with unresolved D. Trimming pared 3 bases from V and 2 bases from J, leaving 7 bases between. There are 13 residues in the CDR3. Germline V gene data show CDR1 as SGHTA and CDR2 as FQGTGA. The CDR3: CASSFLSNTEAFF. The CDR3 coding sequence is TGTGCCAGCAGCTTTCTTAGTAACACTGAAGCTTTCTTT.

The V call is TRBV29-1, the J call TRBJ1-1; 10 positions agree with TRBD1. CDR1 and CDR2 from the germline V gene are SQVTM and ANQGSEA. The CDR3 runs to 14 residues. The V segment lost 4 bases and the J segment 3 bases; nucleotides outside the gene matches: 5. The CDR3 loop reads CSVAKDRGDTEAFF. CDR3 coding DNA: TGCAGCGTTGCTAAGGACAGGGGGGACACTGAAGCTTTCTTT.

In its sample, this clonotype was seen a few times. The DNA for the CDR3 is TGTGCCAGCAGCCACGGGGCCTCGTTCAGCACAGATACGCAGTATTTT. The encoded protein is CASSHGASFSTDTQYF. This sequence joins TRBV3-1 and TRBJ2-3; D could derive from TRBD1 or TRBD2 (5 bases each). Germline V gene lookup returns CDR1 LGHDT and CDR2 YNNKEL (reference sequence). Trimming pared 3 bases from V and 0 bases from J, leaving 13 bases between. The CDR3 consists of 16 residues.

This clonotype was detected a few times. The chain joins TRBV7-2 to TRBJ2-5, with D hard to call. Germline CDR1 is SGHTA and CDR2 is FQGNSA. The V and J ends lost 1 base and 6 bases respectively, with 15 bases between them. The CDR3 totals 15 residues. This CDR3 is CASSLDRASIQTQYF. The CDR3 region has the DNA TGTGCCAGCAGCTTAGATCGGGCTTCGATCCAGACCCAGTACTTC.

The gene calls are TRBV6-5 and TRBJ2-7, with 8 bases matching TRBD1. The CDR3 has 16 residues. CDR1 is MNHEY and CDR2 is SVGAGI in the germline V gene. The ends lost 0 bases at V and 7 bases at J; junction bases unmatched: 11. DNA for the CDR3: TGTGCCAGCAGTTACTCGTGGACAGGGTCTTTCGGGGAGCAGTACTTC. Encoded protein: CASSYSWTGSFGEQYF.

This clonotype has only a few counts. This chain uses TRBV4-2 with TRBJ2-7; D gene uncertain. The CDR3 has 13 residues. V lost 1 base and J lost 7, with 11 bases in between. Germline loops: CDR1 LGHNA, CDR2 YNFKEQ. As DNA, the CDR3 is TGTGCCAGCAGCCAAGTATCGAGTTCTGAGCAGTACTTC. Its translation is CASSQVSSSEQYF.

The table lists this clonotype with many counts. This sequence joins TRBV5-5 and TRBJ1-2, with 9 bases that match TRBD1. Trimming removed 4 bases from V and 6 bases from J; junction bases left unmatched: 16. The CDR3 runs 17 residues. Germline CDR1 and CDR2: SGHKS and YYEKEE (reference sequence). The CDR3 is CASSVAPGTGSTDGYTF. The CDR3 DNA is TGTGCCAGCAGCGTTGCACCCGGGACAGGGAGCACTGATGGCTACACCTTC.

Worth noting for this clonotype: This clone may be a read error of a much larger clone one base away. This rearrangement joins TRBV7-6 to TRBJ1-1; possible D gene TRBD1, 6 bases. Germline V gene lookup returns CDR1 SGHVS and CDR2 FNYEAQ. V was clipped by 5 bases and J by 1 base, with 11 bases between them. CDR3 length: 14 amino acids. The CDR3 bases are TGTGCCAGCAGCCAACAGGGTAGGAACACTGAAGCTTTCTTT. Its translation is CASSQQGRNTEAFF.

V gene TRBV3-1 combines with J gene TRBJ2-1; 14 positions agree with TRBD2. CDR1 and CDR2 (germline): LGHDT, YNNKEL (reference sequence). The V gene end was trimmed by 4 bases and the J gene end by 10 bases; junction bases not matched to a gene: 3. CDR3 size: 14 residues. The CDR3 reads CASSRGLAGDEQFF. The CDR3 DNA is TGTGCCAGCAGCCGGGGACTAGCGGGGGACGAGCAGTTCTTC.

CDR3 DNA sequence: TGTGCTAGTGGACCGGGACAGGGGGATTATGGCTACACCTTC. It specifies CASGPGQGDYGYTF. The chain carries TRBV12-5 and TRBJ1-2; 11 nucleotides match TRBD1. J lost 5 bases, V lost 6 bases, and 5 bases had no gene match. Germline CDR1 reads LGHNT; CDR2 reads FRNRAP. The CDR3 sequence is 14 residues long.

This clonotype has a handful of counts. DNA of the CDR3: TGTGCCAGCAGTCTCCTGGGGGACTCTGGAAACACCATATATTTT. It codes for CASSLLGDSGNTIYF. V usage is TRBV12-3 or TRBV12-4 and J usage is TRBJ1-3, with D possibly TRBD1 on 5 matching bases. The CDR3 has 15 residues. Trimming removed 5 bases from V and 0 bases from J, with 11 bases in between.

This chain uses TRBV7-4 with TRBJ2-3; D unclear. CDR3 length: 12 residues. V was trimmed by 6 bases and J by 6 bases, leaving 10 bases between them. Germline CDR1 is SGHVT and CDR2 is SQSDAQ. The CDR3 region has the DNA TGTGCCAGCAGTTACGGAGTGGATACGCAGTATTTT. Translation: CASSYGVDTQYF.

V gene TRBV12-3 or TRBV12-4 combines with J gene TRBJ1-1, with D maybe TRBD1 (5 bases). V shed 5 bases and J shed 4 bases, with 14 bases lying between them. The length of the CDR3 is 14 residues. CDR3 protein: CASSPAVGLTEAFF. The CDR3 DNA is TGTGCCAGCAGTCCCGCGGTGGGGCTCACTGAAGCTTTCTTT.

V is TRBV20-1 and J is TRBJ2-5; D is possibly TRBD2 (6 bases). V was cut by 0 bases and J by 3 bases, with 14 bases left in between. CDR3 size: 15 residues. CDR1 is DFQATT, CDR2 SNEGSKA, per germline (reference sequence). CDR3 protein: CSARDFRGDKETQYF. The DNA for the CDR3 is TGCAGTGCTAGAGATTTTCGCGGGGATAAAGAGACCCAGTACTTC.

This clonotype was seen ten or more times. This rearrangement joins TRBV7-8 to TRBJ2-3; D tentatively fits TRBD1 or TRBD2 (5 bases each). Germline lookup yields CDR1 SGHVS and CDR2 FQNEAQ. Trimming left V 4 bases short and J 5 bases short, with 19 bases between. The CDR3 runs to 16 residues. This CDR3 reads CASSSLGAQGLDTQYF. DNA for the CDR3: TGTGCCAGCAGCTCTCTCGGGGCACAAGGATTAGATACGCAGTATTTT.

This clonotype was recorded at least ten times. This sequence joins TRBV7-3 and TRBJ2-1, with no clear D. This CDR3 is 15 amino acids long. Germline values: CDR1 SGHTA, CDR2 FQGTGA. With 1 base removed from V and 4 bases from J, the gap between germline ends came to 11 bases. The CDR3 reads CASSLRATDYNEQFF. CDR3 nucleotides: TGTGCCAGCAGCTTAAGGGCGACGGATTACAATGAGCAGTTCTTC.

This chain connects TRBV7-9 to TRBJ2-1; 10 nucleotides line up with TRBD2. The CDR3 totals 13 residues. Germline values: CDR1 SEHNR, CDR2 FQNEAQ (reference sequence). Trimming at V came to 4 bases and at J to 8 bases, leaving 2 bases not matched to a gene. The CDR3 coding sequence is TGTGCCAGCAGCTCGGGACTAGCGTATGAGCAGTTCTTC. This translates into CASSSGLAYEQFF.

This clonotype has a count of ten or more. The CDR3: CASGRGQGPANYGYTF. CDR3 DNA sequence: TGTGCTAGTGGTCGTGGACAGGGACCCGCTAACTATGGCTACACCTTC. This sequence joins TRBV12-5 and TRBJ1-2; 8 positions match TRBD1. CDR1 and CDR2 (germline): LGHNT, FRNRAP. Unmatched junction bases numbered 8, after V lost 5 bases and J lost 0 bases. This CDR3 contains 16 residues.

The chain links TRBV11-2 to TRBJ1-2, with 8 bases lining up with TRBD1. The CDR3 loop spans 14 amino acids. CDR1 is SGHAT, CDR2 FQNNGV, per germline. Losses at the gene ends were 5 bases for V and 3 bases for J; bases not matched to a gene: 5. CDR3 DNA: TGTGCCAGCAGCCATACAGGGGGGGACTATGGCTACACCTTC. It codes for CASSHTGGDYGYTF.

This clonotype was recorded a few times. The V and J genes are TRBV6-5 and TRBJ1-2; 11 bases match TRBD1. V was pared by 5 bases and J by 7 bases, with 6 bases of the junction left unmatched. Germline values: CDR1 MNHEY, CDR2 SVGAGI. The CDR3 totals 14 residues. The CDR3 sequence: CASSPDRGRGGYTF. In nucleotides, the CDR3 is TGTGCCAGCAGTCCGGACAGGGGGCGGGGTGGCTACACCTTC.

The chain combines TRBV20-1 with TRBJ1-1; D might be TRBD1 (5 bases). The germline CDR1 and CDR2 sequences are DFQATT and SNEGSKA (reference sequence). The CDR3 runs to 14 residues. V lost 3 bases and J 0 bases, leaving 11 bases between the germline ends. The CDR3 sequence is CSARGTGVNTEAFF. The CDR3 DNA follows: TGCAGTGCTAGGGGGACGGGGGTGAACACTGAAGCTTTCTTT.

The genes are TRBV12-3 or TRBV12-4 and TRBJ2-1; perhaps TRBD2 as D (5 bases). The CDR3 sequence is 12 residues long. V dropped 8 bases and J dropped 10 bases, with 15 bases sitting between them. The CDR3 is CASQPEAREQFF. In DNA, the CDR3 is TGTGCCAGCCAACCGGAGGCTCGGGAGCAGTTCTTC.

This clonotype appeared once. The V gene is TRBV5-5, the J gene TRBJ1-2; 8 positions agree with TRBD1. The ends lost 0 bases at V and 0 bases at J; junction bases unmatched: 4. CDR1 and CDR2 from the germline V gene are SGHKS and YYEKEE (reference sequence). The CDR3 has 16 residues. The CDR3 spells CASSLARGPANYGYTF. CDR3 in DNA: TGTGCCAGCAGCTTGGCCAGGGGGCCGGCTAACTATGGCTACACCTTC.

This clonotype occurred a few times. The chain has TRBV19 and TRBJ1-1; D uncertain. Looked up from germline, CDR1 is LNHDA and CDR2 is SQIVND (reference sequence). Deletions cut 5 bases from V and 5 bases from J, with 12 bases between. There are 13 residues in the CDR3. The CDR3 DNA reads TGTGCCAGTAGTCCCACGGTTAGGACTGAAGCTTTCTTT. Its protein product is CASSPTVRTEAFF.

This clonotype was seen only a few times. The chain has TRBV5-4 and TRBJ2-5, with D unresolved. V was pared by 3 bases and J by 4 bases, with 16 bases between. The germline gives CDR1 SGHNT, CDR2 YYREEE (reference sequence). CDR3 size: 15 residues. As DNA, the CDR3 is TGTGCCAGCAGCTGGGCTCGAGGCACGAGAGAGACCCAGTACTTC. This translates into CASSWARGTRETQYF. Full variable domain (rest looked up from reference TRBV5-4 and TRBJ2-5): ETGVTQSPTHLIKTRGQQVTLRCSSQSGHNTVSWYQQALGQGPQFIFQYYREEENGRGNFPPRFSGLQFPNYSSELNVNALELDDSALYLCASSWARGTRETQYFGPGTRLLVL.

The rearrangement links TRBV6-2 or TRBV6-3 to TRBJ2-3; the match to TRBD2 covers 9 bases. This CDR3 contains 17 residues. CDR1 is MNHEY and CDR2 is SVGEGT in the germline V gene. Unmatched junction bases numbered 7, after V lost 0 bases and J lost 3 bases. The CDR3 spells CASSYSLREGRTDTQYF. DNA of the CDR3: TGTGCCAGCAGTTACTCTCTGCGGGAGGGTAGGACAGATACGCAGTATTTT.

There are a few counts of this clonotype. This rearrangement joins TRBV6-5 to TRBJ1-1; the D gene is possibly TRBD1 (5 bases). The CDR3 has 15 amino acids. Trimming removed 7 bases from V and 11 bases from J, with 26 bases in between. The germline V gene has CDR1 MNHEY and CDR2 SVGAGI. The CDR3 spells CASNSGAMGGKGAFF. CDR3 in DNA: TGTGCCAGCAACTCAGGTGCGATGGGGGGAAAAGGCGCTTTCTTT.

This clonotype was detected ten times or more. The gene calls are TRBV7-2 and TRBJ2-1; D is perhaps TRBD2 (6 bases). The CDR3 is 15 residues long. Germline assignment: CDR1 SGHTA and CDR2 FQGNSA. V was clipped by 2 bases and J by 0 bases, with 8 bases between them. The CDR3 protein is CASSLFGSSYNEQFF. CDR3 sequence (DNA): TGTGCCAGCAGCTTATTCGGGAGCTCCTACAATGAGCAGTTCTTC.

This clonotype occurred a few times. The CDR3: CASSLTQGSYNEQFF. The CDR3 DNA sequence: TGTGCCAGCAGCTTGACTCAGGGCTCCTACAATGAGCAGTTCTTC. This rearrangement joins TRBV11-2 to TRBJ2-1, with a weak D call TRBD1 (5 bases). CDR1 is SGHAT and CDR2 is FQNNGV in the germline V gene. CDR3 size: 15 residues. V was shortened by 3 bases and J by 0 bases, with 9 bases between the two germline ends.

This clonotype has just a few counts. The rearrangement links TRBV20-1 to TRBJ2-4; D is perhaps TRBD1 (5 bases). V was trimmed by 1 base and J by 0 bases, leaving 16 bases between them. There are 17 residues in the CDR3. Germline-derived CDR1 and CDR2 are DFQATT and SNEGSKA (reference sequence). CDR3 amino acids: CSARGALGDIAKNIQYF. CDR3 nucleotide sequence: TGCAGTGCTAGAGGTGCGCTAGGGGATATAGCCAAAAACATTCAGTACTTC.

This clonotype came up a few times. This rearrangement joins TRBV7-9 to TRBJ2-5; 9 nucleotides agree with TRBD1. The CDR3 is 15 amino acids. Germline V gene sequence: CDR1 SEHNR, CDR2 FQNEAQ (reference sequence). V shed 0 bases, J shed 5 bases, and the junction held 4 bases outside the gene matches. The DNA for the CDR3 is TGTGCCAGCAGCTTAGCACAGGGGGCGGAGGAGACCCAGTACTTC. Translation gives CASSLAQGAEETQYF.